This T cell receptor beta chain comes out of a study of response to subunit inactivated influenza vaccine. Study observations and caveats: The authors offered the suggestion that each seasonal influenza vaccination recruits few new T cells.

V was trimmed by 4 bases and J by 3 bases, leaving 20 bases between them. The CDR3 has 16 residues. From germline, CDR1 is SGHNT and CDR2 YYREEE (reference sequence). This clonotype was picked up one time. Its antigen remains unknown. TCRdb independently ran MiXCR on the RT-PCR reads; one entry per CDR3 protein. The profile shows fewer than 800,000 distinct CDR3 sequences, 15% to 18% of them singletons. The TCR was taken from a middle-aged man who received an inactivated influenza vaccine. The chain couples TRBV5-4 to TRBJ2-7, with TRBD2 as a possible D gene (6 bases). This material consisted of PBMCs from blood, taken 11 to 12 days after vaccination. CDR3 sequence reads: CASSPGGRDSVYEQYF. CDR3 coding DNA: TGTGCCAGCAGCCCAGGAGGTCGGGACTCGGTCTACGAGCAGTACTTC.